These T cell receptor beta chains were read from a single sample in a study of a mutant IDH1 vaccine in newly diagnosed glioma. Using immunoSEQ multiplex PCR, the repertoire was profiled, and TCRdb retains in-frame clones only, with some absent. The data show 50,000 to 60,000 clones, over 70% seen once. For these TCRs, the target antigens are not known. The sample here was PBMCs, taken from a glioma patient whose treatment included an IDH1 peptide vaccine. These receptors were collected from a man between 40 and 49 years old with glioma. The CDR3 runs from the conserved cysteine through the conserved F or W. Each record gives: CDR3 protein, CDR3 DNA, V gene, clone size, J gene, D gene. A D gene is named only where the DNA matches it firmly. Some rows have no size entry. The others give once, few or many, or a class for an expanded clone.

CDR3aa: CASIHSAPGRAGEQYF
CDR3nt: TGTGCCAGCATCCATTCGGCCCCCGGACGGGCTGGGGAGCAGTATTTT
v_gene: TRBV11-2
abundance: .
j_gene: TRBJ2-3
d_gene: .

CDR3aa: CATKSGGSTTEAFF
CDR3nt: TGTGCCACCAAGAGCGGGGGCTCGACCACTGAAGCTTTCTTT
v_gene: TRBV18
abundance: few
j_gene: TRBJ1-1
d_gene: .

CDR3aa: CASSIGPGTEAFF
CDR3nt: TGTGCCAGTAGTATAGGACCCGGGACTGAAGCTTTCTTT
v_gene: TRBV19
abundance: .
j_gene: TRBJ1-1
d_gene: .

CDR3aa: CAWTYPGALMSEAFF
CDR3nt: TGTGCCTGGACCTATCCAGGGGCCCTAATGTCTGAAGCTTTCTTT
v_gene: TRBV30
abundance: few
j_gene: TRBJ1-1
d_gene: .

CDR3aa: CASRTGRNQPQHF
CDR3nt: TGTGCCAGCAGGACAGGGAGGAATCAGCCCCAGCATTTT
v_gene: TRBV19
abundance: .
j_gene: TRBJ1-5
d_gene: TRBD1

CDR3aa: CAWSVGNSNQPQHF
CDR3nt: TGTGCCTGGAGTGTGGGGAATAGCAATCAGCCCCAGCATTTT
v_gene: TRBV30
abundance: .
j_gene: TRBJ1-5
d_gene: .

CDR3aa: CASRGTGNTEAFF
CDR3nt: TGCGCCAGCAGAGGGACAGGTAACACTGAAGCTTTCTTT
v_gene: TRBV4-1
abundance: .
j_gene: TRBJ1-1
d_gene: TRBD1

CDR3aa: CATGAEAFF
CDR3nt: TGTGCCACGGGGGCTGAAGCTTTCTTT
v_gene: TRBV5-5
abundance: .
j_gene: TRBJ1-1
d_gene: .

CDR3aa: CASSSRNKKETQYF
CDR3nt: TGTGCCAGCAGCTCTCGCAACAAAAAAGAGACCCAGTACTTC
v_gene: TRBV7-8
abundance: .
j_gene: TRBJ2-5
d_gene: .

CDR3aa: CASSYGYSNQPQHF
CDR3nt: TGTGCCAGTAGCTACGGGTATAGCAATCAGCCCCAGCATTTT
v_gene: TRBV19
abundance: .
j_gene: TRBJ1-5
d_gene: .

CDR3aa: CASSRGRNNEQFF
CDR3nt: TGTGCCAGCAGCCGGGGCCGGAACAATGAGCAGTTCTTC
v_gene: TRBV11-3
abundance: .
j_gene: TRBJ2-1
d_gene: .

CDR3aa: CASRGTGIYGYTF
CDR3nt: TGTGCCAGCAGGGGGACAGGCATCTATGGCTACACCTTC
v_gene: TRBV4-2
abundance: .
j_gene: TRBJ1-2
d_gene: TRBD1

CDR3aa: CASSGLGDTGELFF
CDR3nt: TGTGCCAGCAGCGGCCTAGGGGACACCGGGGAGCTGTTTTTT
v_gene: TRBV5-4
abundance: .
j_gene: TRBJ2-2
d_gene: .

CDR3aa: CASSPEGVGSSIYGYTF
CDR3nt: TGTGCCAGCAGCCCAGAAGGGGTAGGGTCCTCAATCTATGGCTACACCTTC
v_gene: TRBV7-9
abundance: .
j_gene: TRBJ1-2
d_gene: .

CDR3aa: CASSPDSNQPQHF
CDR3nt: TGTGCCAGCAGCCCGGACAGCAATCAGCCCCAGCATTTT
v_gene: TRBV6-5
abundance: .
j_gene: TRBJ1-5
d_gene: .

CDR3aa: CASSLQQGSSSYEQYF
CDR3nt: TGTGCCAGCAGCTTACAACAGGGGTCGAGCTCCTACGAGCAGTACTTC
v_gene: TRBV7-9
abundance: .
j_gene: TRBJ2-7
d_gene: TRBD1

CDR3aa: CASRLTGIYGYTF
CDR3nt: TGTGCCAGCAGATTAACAGGGATCTATGGCTACACCTTC
v_gene: TRBV6-4
abundance: .
j_gene: TRBJ1-2
d_gene: .

CDR3aa: CAWKVPGTNTIYF
CDR3nt: TGTGCCTGGAAGGTGCCAGGGACGAACACCATATATTTT
v_gene: TRBV30
abundance: .
j_gene: TRBJ1-3
d_gene: .

CDR3aa: CASSLRGNSYEQYF
CDR3nt: TGTGCCAGCAGCCTCAGGGGTAACTCCTACGAGCAGTACTTC
v_gene: TRBV7-9
abundance: .
j_gene: TRBJ2-7
d_gene: .

CDR3aa: CARCKTMNTEAFF
CDR3nt: TGTGCCAGATGTAAGACCATGAACACTGAAGCTTTCTTT
v_gene: TRBV5-3
abundance: .
j_gene: TRBJ1-1
d_gene: .

CDR3aa: CASSRALSGNTIYF
CDR3nt: TGTGCCAGCAGCCGGGCCCTCTCTGGAAACACCATATATTTT
v_gene: TRBV2
abundance: few
j_gene: TRBJ1-3
d_gene: .

CDR3aa: CASRPLAGGMGEQYF
CDR3nt: TGTGCCAGCAGACCACTAGCGGGGGGCATGGGCGAGCAGTACTTC
v_gene: TRBV7-8
abundance: few
j_gene: TRBJ2-7
d_gene: TRBD2

CDR3aa: CASSPSRGRTDTQYF
CDR3nt: TGTGCCAGCTCACCATCACGGGGGCGCACAGATACGCAGTATTTT
v_gene: TRBV18
abundance: .
j_gene: TRBJ2-3
d_gene: .

CDR3aa: CASSESGSPGYF
CDR3nt: TGCGCCAGCAGTGAGTCAGGTTCCCCGGGGTACTTC
v_gene: TRBV10-1
abundance: .
j_gene: TRBJ2-7
d_gene: .

CDR3aa: CASKDQVTVSGANVLTF
CDR3nt: TGCGCCAGCAAGGACCAGGTTACGGTTTCTGGGGCCAACGTCCTGACTTTC
v_gene: TRBV5-1
abundance: .
j_gene: TRBJ2-6
d_gene: .

CDR3aa: CASRYTNTGLTEAFF
CDR3nt: TGTGCCAGCAGATACACAAACACAGGGCTCACTGAAGCTTTCTTT
v_gene: TRBV6-5
abundance: once
j_gene: TRBJ1-1
d_gene: .

CDR3aa: CASSPPTENEKLFF
CDR3nt: TGTGCCAGCAGCCCACCGACGGAGAATGAAAAACTGTTTTTT
v_gene: TRBV7-6
abundance: .
j_gene: TRBJ1-4
d_gene: .

CDR3aa: CARTPGLAFQRLALYEQYF
CDR3nt: TGTGCCAGGACCCCGGGACTAGCGTTCCAGAGACTCGCCCTCTACGAGCAGTACTTC
v_gene: TRBV6-7
abundance: once
j_gene: TRBJ2-7
d_gene: TRBD2

CDR3aa: CASTKDRGDEQFF
CDR3nt: TGTGCCAGCACCAAGGACCGGGGGGATGAGCAGTTCTTC
v_gene: TRBV6-1
abundance: once
j_gene: TRBJ2-1
d_gene: TRBD2

CDR3aa: CASSLRREKLFF
CDR3nt: TGTGCCAGCAGCTTGAGGCGAGAAAAACTGTTTTTT
v_gene: TRBV7-9
abundance: .
j_gene: TRBJ1-4
d_gene: .

CDR3aa: CAWSRQGTDNSPLHF
CDR3nt: TGTGCCTGGAGTCGTCAGGGAACAGATAATTCACCCCTCCACTTT
v_gene: TRBV30
abundance: .
j_gene: TRBJ1-6
d_gene: .

CDR3aa: CASSLAGVFDYGYTF
CDR3nt: TGCGCCAGCAGCTTGGCGGGGGTCTTTGACTATGGCTACACCTTC
v_gene: TRBV5-1
abundance: .
j_gene: TRBJ1-2
d_gene: .

CDR3aa: CATSREQWDQPQHF
CDR3nt: TGTGCCACCAGCAGGGAACAGTGGGATCAGCCCCAGCATTTT
v_gene: TRBV15
abundance: few
j_gene: TRBJ1-5
d_gene: .

CDR3aa: CASSLRLELFF
CDR3nt: TGTGCCAGCAGCTTACGACTGGAGCTGTTTTTT
v_gene: TRBV7-2
abundance: .
j_gene: TRBJ2-2
d_gene: .

CDR3aa: CASSFRDRGLYGYTF
CDR3nt: TGTGCCAGCAGCTTCCGGGACAGGGGGCTCTATGGCTACACCTTC
v_gene: TRBV13
abundance: .
j_gene: TRBJ1-2
d_gene: TRBD1

CDR3aa: CASSFRTQNEQFF
CDR3nt: TGTGCCAGCAGCTTTCGGACTCAGAATGAGCAGTTCTTC
v_gene: TRBV7-8
abundance: .
j_gene: TRBJ2-1
d_gene: .

CDR3aa: CAWSTDRAPNYGYTF
CDR3nt: TGTGCCTGGAGTACCGACAGGGCGCCTAACTATGGCTACACCTTC
v_gene: TRBV30
abundance: .
j_gene: TRBJ1-2
d_gene: TRBD1

CDR3aa: CASSPGTGQGNTIYF
CDR3nt: TGTGCCAGCAGCCCAGGCACGGGACAAGGAAACACCATATATTTT
v_gene: TRBV6-5
abundance: .
j_gene: TRBJ1-3
d_gene: .

CDR3aa: CASSLRDGPSRELFF
CDR3nt: TGTGCCAGCAGTTTAAGGGACGGTCCTAGCCGGGAGCTGTTTTTT
v_gene: TRBV27
abundance: .
j_gene: TRBJ2-2
d_gene: .